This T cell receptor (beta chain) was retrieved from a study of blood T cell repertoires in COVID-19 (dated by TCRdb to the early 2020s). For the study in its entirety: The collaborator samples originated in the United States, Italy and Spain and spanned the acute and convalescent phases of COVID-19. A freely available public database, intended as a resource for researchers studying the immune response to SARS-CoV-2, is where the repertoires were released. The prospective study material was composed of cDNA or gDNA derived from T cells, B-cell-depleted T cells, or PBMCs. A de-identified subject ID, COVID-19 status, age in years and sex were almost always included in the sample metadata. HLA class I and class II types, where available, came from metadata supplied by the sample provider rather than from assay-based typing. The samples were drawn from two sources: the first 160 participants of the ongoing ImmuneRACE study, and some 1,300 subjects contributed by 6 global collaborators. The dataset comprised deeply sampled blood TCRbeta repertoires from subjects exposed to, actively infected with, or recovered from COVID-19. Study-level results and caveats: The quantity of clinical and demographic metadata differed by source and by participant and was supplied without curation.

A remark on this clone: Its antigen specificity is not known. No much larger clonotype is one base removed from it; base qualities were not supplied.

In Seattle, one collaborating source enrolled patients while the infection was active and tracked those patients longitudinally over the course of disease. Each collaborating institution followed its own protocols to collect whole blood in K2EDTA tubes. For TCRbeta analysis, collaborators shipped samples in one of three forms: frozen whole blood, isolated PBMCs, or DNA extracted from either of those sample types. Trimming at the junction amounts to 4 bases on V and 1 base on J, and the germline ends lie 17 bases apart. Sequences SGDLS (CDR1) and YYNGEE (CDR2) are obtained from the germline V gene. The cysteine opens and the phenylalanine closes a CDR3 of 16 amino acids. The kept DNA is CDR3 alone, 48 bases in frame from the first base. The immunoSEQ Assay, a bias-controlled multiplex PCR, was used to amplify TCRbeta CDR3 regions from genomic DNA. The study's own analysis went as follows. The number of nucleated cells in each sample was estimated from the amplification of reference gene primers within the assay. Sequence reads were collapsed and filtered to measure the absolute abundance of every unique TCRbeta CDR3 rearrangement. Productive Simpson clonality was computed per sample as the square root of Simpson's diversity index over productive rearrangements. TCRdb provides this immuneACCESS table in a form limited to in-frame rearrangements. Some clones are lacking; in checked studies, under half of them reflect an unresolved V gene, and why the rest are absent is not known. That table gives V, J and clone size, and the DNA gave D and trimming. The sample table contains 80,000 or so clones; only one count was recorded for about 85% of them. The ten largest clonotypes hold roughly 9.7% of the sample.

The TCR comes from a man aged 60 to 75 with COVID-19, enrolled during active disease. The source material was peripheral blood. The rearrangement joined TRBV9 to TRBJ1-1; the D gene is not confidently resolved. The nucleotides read TGTGCCAGCAGCCGACGTGGAACGGGGAAGAACACTGAAGCTTTCTTT. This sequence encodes CASSRRGTGKNTEAFF.